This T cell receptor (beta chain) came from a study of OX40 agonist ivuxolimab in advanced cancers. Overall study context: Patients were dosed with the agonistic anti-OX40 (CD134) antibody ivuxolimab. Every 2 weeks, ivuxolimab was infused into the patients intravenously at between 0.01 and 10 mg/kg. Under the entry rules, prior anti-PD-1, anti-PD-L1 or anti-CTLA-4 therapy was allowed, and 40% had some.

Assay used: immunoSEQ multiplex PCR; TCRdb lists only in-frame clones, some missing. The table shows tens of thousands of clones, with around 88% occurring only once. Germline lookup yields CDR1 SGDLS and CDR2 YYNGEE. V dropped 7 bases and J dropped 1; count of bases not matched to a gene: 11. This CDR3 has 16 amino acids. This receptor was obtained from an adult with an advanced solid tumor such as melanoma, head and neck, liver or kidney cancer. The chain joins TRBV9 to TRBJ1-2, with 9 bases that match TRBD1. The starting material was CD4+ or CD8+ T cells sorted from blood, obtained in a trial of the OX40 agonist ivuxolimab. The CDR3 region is CASALSGTGHNYGYTF. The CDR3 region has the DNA TGTGCCAGCGCCCTGTCCGGGACAGGGCATAACTATGGCTACACCTTC.